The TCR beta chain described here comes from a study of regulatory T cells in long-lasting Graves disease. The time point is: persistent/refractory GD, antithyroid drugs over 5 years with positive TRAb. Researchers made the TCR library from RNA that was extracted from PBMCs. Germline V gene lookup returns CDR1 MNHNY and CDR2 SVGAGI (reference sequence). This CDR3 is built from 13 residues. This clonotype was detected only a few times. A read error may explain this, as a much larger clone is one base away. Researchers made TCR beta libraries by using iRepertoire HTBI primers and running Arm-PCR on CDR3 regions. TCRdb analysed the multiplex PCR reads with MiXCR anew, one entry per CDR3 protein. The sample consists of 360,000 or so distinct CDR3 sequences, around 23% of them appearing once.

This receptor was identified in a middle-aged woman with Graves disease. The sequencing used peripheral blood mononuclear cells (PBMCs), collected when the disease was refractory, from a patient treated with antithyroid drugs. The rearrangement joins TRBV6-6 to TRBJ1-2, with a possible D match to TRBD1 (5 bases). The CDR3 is CASSYSDTGGHTF. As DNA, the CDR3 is TGTGCCAGCAGTTACTCGGACACCGGTGGCCACACCTTC.